The T cell receptor (beta chain) described here comes from a study of cytomegalovirus exposure and HLA in healthy donors (dated by TCRdb to about 2017). Study-wide context: According to an earlier analysis of 450 to 650 of the donors, 200 million or so T cells yielded 95 million to 140 million unique TCR beta sequences and roughly 280 Gb of sequence data. Approximately 330 gigabases of sequencing data and approximately 91 million unique TCR sequences made up an early release that covered some 640 HLA-typed donors. The genetic ancestry cluster associated with self-reported Caucasian donors included over 80% of the roughly 410 genotyped donors. The aim of the study was to test whether cataloging public T cell receptors could identify signatures of past pathogen exposure. Using immunosequencing, the study profiled T cell repertoires from 666 subjects and related those repertoires to cytomegalovirus serostatus. Along with the approximately 600-subject first cohort, a separate validation cohort of around 110 different subjects was used. To predict cytomegalovirus infection status, the study combined high-throughput TCR immunosequencing, statistical association of individual TCRs with disease status, and machine learning. To study patterns of TCR occurrence, a later analysis re-analyzed previously published TCR beta repertoires from 650 to 750 donors and added high-resolution HLA genotyping. The later analysis used no new phenotypic data to find candidate immune exposures, relying instead on TCR beta sequences and their occurrence across donors. In an earlier analysis of roughly 580 of the donors, high-throughput TCR beta sequencing was used to judge whether each TCR beta V gene segment behaved as functional or pseudogenic. Donor age, sex, ethnicity and CMV serostatus were compiled together with the repertoire data. In a later genetic analysis, genome-wide SNP genotypes for about three fifths of the roughly 670 donors were used, and that subset was treated as a discovery cohort. Every discovery cohort repertoire had been produced on one sequencing platform. Both class I and class II loci were covered by HLA typing, at four-digit resolution. The number of typed donors differed by locus: roughly 629-630 for A, B, C, DRB1 and DQB1; some 500 for DQA1; around 610 for DPA1; and roughly 470 for DPB1. Four to six DR-DQ haplotypes were handled as single units for association and clustering, since linkage in the cohort was strong. Among 300 to 450 genotyped donors of the cohort, an average of approximately 250,000 unique TCR beta nucleotide sequences were sequenced per donor, about a sixth of them non-productive. Study-level results and caveats: HLA typing was unavailable for some donors at each locus, so association tests used only the typed subset. Compared with equally common non-associated chains, HLA-associated TCR beta chains in a later analysis were more clonally expanded and had lower generation probabilities. A later analysis reported that several top co-occurrence clusters appeared linked to parvovirus B19, influenza, CMV and Epstein-Barr virus. This cohort had only TCR beta chains sequenced, and the lack of alpha or paired-chain data limited which features could be detected. When HLA alleles, especially DR and DQ, strongly co-occurred, attributing TCR associations to individual alleles was difficult. The study gave a list of 150 to 200 TCR beta chains associated with cytomegalovirus. A few of the identified cytomegalovirus-associated TCR beta chains were confirmed in vitro to be specific for cytomegalovirus antigens. At a false discovery rate of 0.05, a later analysis linked 15,000 to 20,000 TCR beta sequences to specific HLA alleles. Broadly in line with IMGT annotations, most TCR beta V segments showed up in productive rearrangements about 90% or about 30% of the time in an earlier analysis of approximately 640 of the donors. While some public TCRs were present in many individuals, most TCR sequences turned up only very rarely across donors. A further reported finding was that TCR beta sequences accurately predicted the HLA-A and HLA-B alleles for most subjects in the first cohort. About 15 rarely observed V segments, including chromosome 9 orphons, were excluded from the earlier analysis of just under 600 of the donors because counts were too low. Sequencing depth was assumed to be roughly uniform across donors in the presence/absence analyses, though that assumption may not hold. A later genetic analysis reported fewer N-insertions in productive TCRs among donors in an Asian-associated ancestry cluster than the roughly 670-donor mean. The classifier was reported to diagnose cytomegalovirus status with high specificity and sensitivity in both the original and validation cohorts. Because the 87-base-pair reads could not distinguish some IMGT-functional V segments, including TRBV6-2 and TRBV6-3, those segments were excluded. For the cohort, immune exposure information was limited to CMV serostatus. According to the authors, the approach could potentially be generalized to other disease states and immunological phenotypes. In a later genetic analysis, a missense DCLRE1C variant was associated with V-gene and J-gene trimming of TCR beta chains, and the association was replicated in an independent cohort. A cluster of highly shared sequence variants was judged likely to be a technical artifact of the sequencing pipeline. Linkage disequilibrium might explain the correlated functional status among segregating V segments, but an unknown experimental factor could not be ruled out. According to a later analysis, TCR association rates differed among HLA loci, with DRB1 alleles showing the most associated TCRs and HLA-C alleles showing the fewest. Most CMV-associated TCR beta chains appeared to be HLA-restricted in a later analysis, and the HLA associations seemed to be driven largely by CMV exposure.

V is cut by 5 bases and J by 0 bases, and the space between the germline ends is 10 bases. Spanning cysteine to phenylalanine, the CDR3 consists of 14 amino acids. Only the CDR3 DNA is retained, 42 bases long and in frame from the first base. The germline V gene specifies SNHLY as CDR1 and FYNNEI as CDR2. Library generation was performed with the immunoSEQ multiplex PCR assay. For the multiplex PCR, a mixture combining 60 forward primers for TCR Vbeta segments and 13 reverse primers for TCR Jbeta segments was used. A multiplex PCR assay on genomic DNA amplified the CDR3 region of rearranged TCR beta genes. Amplified TCR beta libraries were sequenced as 87-base-pair reads on the Illumina HiSeq System. As for how the authors treated the data: A later analysis tallied around 87 million unique TCR beta chains across the 700 or so repertoires, and about 12 million of those chains were shared by two or more donors. A nearest-neighbor algorithm error-corrected the raw reads and collapsed the reads into unique sequences, merging closely related sequences to remove PCR and sequencing errors. Alignment of CDR3 sequences to IMGT reference sequences was used to assign V, D and J gene segments. For a sequence to be retained, a match of at least six nucleotides to both a V gene segment and a J gene segment was required. A rearrangement counted as productive if the CDR3 had no stop codons and remained in frame with V and J, and every other rearrangement counted as non-productive. Following IMGT convention, CDR3 was defined as the stretch from the second conserved V-encoded cysteine to the conserved J-encoded phenylalanine. The earlier analysis of 587 of the donors excluded sequences that lacked an unambiguous match to a single V gene segment. In an earlier analysis of 587 of the donors, V segments were called functional above 56.7% productive rearrangements and were called segregating when the between-donor standard deviation exceeded 5%. A statistical classification framework was built to diagnose cytomegalovirus status from the catalog of TCR beta chain sequences. In a later analysis, V and J genes were assigned by comparing TCR nucleotide sequences against IMGT/GENE-DB human TR gene sequences. The TCRdist pipeline was used in a later analysis to assign CDR3 sequences and most-parsimonious VDJ recombination scenarios. In a later analysis, every TCR beta chain was defined by the combination of its CDR3 amino acid sequence and its V-gene family, and reads without a unique V-gene family were dropped. To address suspected cross-contamination and a sequencing artifact, a later analysis removed 592 highly shared, low-generation-probability nucleotide sequences. For each public chain, a later analysis derived a clonal expansion index from normalized ranks of inferred template counts within each repertoire. In a later analysis, generation probabilities were computed using a VDJ recombination model fitted to out-of-frame rearrangements, and the results were checked against IGoR. A later analysis scored TCR-TCR, TCR-HLA and TCR-CMV co-occurrence with hypergeometric tests, applying a repertoire-size bias correction to TCR pairs. To estimate false discovery rates, a later analysis permuted the HLA or CMV assignments 20 times. A later analysis grouped co-occurring TCRs with DBSCAN, adding TCRdist sequence similarity when clustering within HLA-allele-positive subsets. For co-occurrence clustering, repertoires with fewer than 30,000 or more than 120,000 public chains were excluded, along with roughly 5 repertoires with anomalous nucleotide sharing. TCRdb re-hosts the immuneACCESS table, in-frame sequences only. Its copies lack some clones; in the studies checked, an unresolved V gene accounts for under half of them, and the cause for the rest is not known. For V, J and clone size, that table is used; D and trimming come from the DNA. The sample table contains about 130,000 clones; only one count was recorded for around 84% of them. Together, the top ten hold less than 3% of the sample.

Points on this clone: The specificity of this receptor is unknown. No quality values exist for individual bases; no much larger clone is one base distant.

The cohort consisted of 600 to 750 healthy bone marrow donors. All cohort members were sampled while nominally healthy, although unrecorded immune exposures were likely present. The donor was CMV seronegative and was included in the group of under 450 seronegative cohort members. Every donor gave a peripheral blood sample, and the peripheral blood mononuclear cells from that sample were used for TCR beta sequencing. The Qiagen DNeasy Blood Extraction Kit was used to extract genomic DNA from the blood cell samples. Input material: PBMCs. This clonotype was sampled from a man aged 50 to 59 in good health and CMV-seronegative. The chain was built from TRBV2 and TRBJ2-5, and the D gene may be TRBD1, 6 bases matching. The DNA is TGTGCCAGCAGTTACGACAGGTACCAAGAGACCCAGTACTTC. This sequence encodes CASSYDRYQETQYF.